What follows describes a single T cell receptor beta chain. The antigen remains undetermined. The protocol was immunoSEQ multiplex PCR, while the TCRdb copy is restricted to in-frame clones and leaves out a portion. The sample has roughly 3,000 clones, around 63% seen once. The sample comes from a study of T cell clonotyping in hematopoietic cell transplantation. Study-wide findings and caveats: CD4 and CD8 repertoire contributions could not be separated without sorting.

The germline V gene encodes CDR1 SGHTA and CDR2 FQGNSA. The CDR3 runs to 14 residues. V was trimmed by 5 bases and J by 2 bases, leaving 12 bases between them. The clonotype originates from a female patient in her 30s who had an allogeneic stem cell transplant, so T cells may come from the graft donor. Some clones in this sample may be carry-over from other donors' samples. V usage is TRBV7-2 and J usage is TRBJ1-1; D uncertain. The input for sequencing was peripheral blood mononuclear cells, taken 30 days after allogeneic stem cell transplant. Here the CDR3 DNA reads TGTGCCAGCAGCCCTAGCGGGATAAACACTGAAGCTTTCTTT. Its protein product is CASSPSGINTEAFF.